This is a list of T cell receptor beta chains from one sample in a study of CD8+CD57+ T cells in acquired aplastic anemia. TCRdb called the reads again in MiXCR, with one record for every CDR3 protein. Of about 190,000 distinct CDR3 sequences listed, more than 45% were seen once; the top ten hold 9.7%. Sequenced material: sorted CD4+, CD8+, or CD8+CD57+ T cells (not recorded which) from PBMCs. All receptors come from a human donor with aplastic anemia. CDR3s include the opening cysteine and the closing phenylalanine or tryptophan. D genes are given only for firm matches. Clone size appears in some rows only: once, few, many, or a class for an expanded clone.

TRBJ2-5	TRBD2	TRBV11-1	.	CASSLESSGGHRRETQYF	TGTGCCAGCAGCCTTGAGTCTAGCGGGGGCCACCGGAGAGAGACCCAGTACTTC
TRBJ2-7	.	TRBV3-1	.	CASSPHGASNYEQYF	TGTGCCAGCAGCCCTCACGGTGCCTCAAACTACGAGCAGTACTTC
TRBJ1-2	.	TRBV19	few	CASSKAEGGYTF	TGTGCCAGTAGTAAAGCGGAGGGAGGCTACACCTTC
TRBJ1-5	.	TRBV2	.	CASGRGNQPQHF	TGTGCCAGCGGCAGGGGCAATCAGCCCCAGCATTTT
TRBJ2-3	.	TRBV24-1	few	CASSYVPGRYTDTQYF	TGTGCCAGCAGTTACGTTCCGGGAAGATACACAGATACGCAGTATTTT
TRBJ2-1	.	TRBV12-3/TRBV12-4	once	CASSPTIVTAEQFF	TGTGCCAGCAGCCCAACGATTGTTACGGCCGAGCAGTTCTTC
TRBJ2-7	.	TRBV7-2	.	CASSLGDAYEQYF	TGTGCCAGCAGCTTAGGGGATGCCTACGAGCAGTACTTC
TRBJ1-5	.	TRBV6-4	many	CASSYTGLPSNQPQHF	TGTGCCAGCTCATATACGGGGCTACCGAGCAATCAGCCCCAGCATTTT
TRBJ2-5	.	TRBV5-5	.	CASSLVVRERETQYF	TGTGCCAGCAGCTTGGTTGTAAGGGAACGAGAGACCCAGTACTTC
TRBJ2-3	TRBD2	TRBV6-1	.	CASSGLAGGPFLSDTQYF	TGTGCCAGCAGTGGACTAGCGGGAGGGCCCTTTCTATCAGATACGCAGTATTTT
TRBJ2-7	TRBD2	TRBV7-6	once	CASSLTGTSDPYERYF	TGTGCCAGCAGCTTAACCGGGACTAGCGATCCCTACGAGCGGTACTTC
TRBJ1-1	.	TRBV7-9	many	CASSLRTENTEAFF	TGTGCCAGCAGCCTGCGGACAGAGAACACTGAAGCTTTCTTT
TRBJ1-3	.	TRBV7-2	many	CASSLWGSGNTIYF	TGTGCCAGCAGCTTATGGGGTTCTGGAAACACCATATATTTT
TRBJ2-1	TRBD1	TRBV29-1	.	CSVTGTGLDEQFF	TGCAGCGTGACCGGGACAGGGCTAGATGAGCAGTTCTTC
TRBJ1-5	.	TRBV29-1	many	CSVSESTVYYSNQPQHF	TGCAGCGTTTCCGAATCGACCGTCTACTATAGCAATCAGCCCCAGCATTTT
TRBJ2-7	.	TRBV2	.	CASSSAGRTYEQYF	TGTGCCAGCAGTTCCGCCGGGAGAACCTACGAGCAGTACTTC
TRBJ1-5	.	TRBV6-5	.	CASSYAAVVDGQPQHF	TGTGCCAGCAGTTACGCGGCGGTAGTTGACGGTCAGCCCCAGCATTTT
TRBJ2-7	.	TRBV7-9	.	CASSFTRTEQYF	TGTGCCAGCAGCTTTACGCGGACCGAGCAGTACTTC
TRBJ1-2	.	TRBV10-3	many	CAISPPSGAYGYTF	TGTGCCATCAGTCCCCCCTCTGGGGCCTATGGCTACACCTTC
TRBJ1-5	.	TRBV2	.	CASSEEGLRASNQPQHF	TGTGCCAGCAGTGAAGAAGGCCTTCGGGCTAGCAATCAGCCCCAGCATTTT
TRBJ2-3	.	TRBV2	many	CASSDLARGDTQYF	TGTGCCAGCAGTGATCTTGCGAGAGGGGATACGCAGTATTTT
TRBJ2-4	.	TRBV6-2/TRBV6-3	.	CASSYSAPGKVEWGKNIQYF	TGTGCCAGCAGTTACTCGGCCCCCGGGAAGGTGGAATGGGGCAAAAACATTCAGTACTTC
TRBJ2-5	.	TRBV7-3	.	CASSLGQAGQETQYF	TGTGCCAGCAGCTTAGGCCAGGCGGGCCAAGAGACCCAGTACTTC
TRBJ1-1	.	TRBV29-1	.	CSVSGVGQGRDTEAFF	TGCAGCGTTTCGGGGGTCGGGCAGGGAAGAGACACTGAAGCTTTCTTT
TRBJ1-6	.	TRBV25-1	few	CASSETSGYNSPLHF	TGTGCCAGCAGTGAAACCTCCGGCTATAATTCACCCCTCCACTTT
TRBJ2-1	.	TRBV5-1	many	CASSLVAPYEQFF	TGCGCCAGCAGCTTGGTGGCACCGTATGAGCAGTTCTTC
TRBJ2-1	TRBD2	TRBV6-1	few	CASSEGLAGGQFF	TGTGCCAGCAGTGAAGGACTAGCGGGAGGGCAGTTCTTC
TRBJ1-2	.	TRBV9	.	CASSAQDDNYGYTF	TGTGCCAGCAGCGCTCAGGATGACAACTATGGCTACACCTTC